This is a list of T cell receptor beta chains from one sample in a study of T cells in Graves' hyperthyroidism and ophthalmopathy. TCRdb reprocessed the multiplex PCR reads with MiXCR, giving one entry per CDR3 protein. The profile shows a few hundred thousand distinct CDR3 sequences, approximately 14% of them singletons. Sequencing was performed on blood. Every receptor here comes from a woman in her 30s with Graves' hyperthyroidism. CDR3s include the opening cysteine and the closing phenylalanine or tryptophan. A D gene is named only where the DNA matches it firmly. The size entry is marked missing in some rows and otherwise reads once, few, many or a size class.

d_call: -; v_call: TRBV29-1; clone_size: -; j_call: TRBJ1-2; cdr3_aa: CSVSGHPLGYGYTF; cdr3_nt: TGCAGCGTCTCAGGACACCCGTTAGGCTATGGCTACACCTTC
d_call: TRBD2; v_call: TRBV6-1; clone_size: few; j_call: TRBJ2-1; cdr3_aa: CASSPLAGGLDSYNEQFF; cdr3_nt: TGTGCCAGCAGTCCACTAGCGGGAGGCCTCGACTCCTACAATGAGCAGTTCTTC
d_call: -; v_call: TRBV7-9; clone_size: many; j_call: TRBJ2-5; cdr3_aa: CASSLGFGKKTQYF; cdr3_nt: TGTGCCAGCAGCTTGGGGTTTGGTAAGAAGACCCAGTACTTC
d_call: -; v_call: TRBV7-3; clone_size: few; j_call: TRBJ1-2; cdr3_aa: CASSLLPLGGSYGYTF; cdr3_nt: TGTGCCAGCAGCTTACTACCCCTAGGCGGTTCCTATGGCTACACCTTC
d_call: TRBD2; v_call: TRBV12-3/TRBV12-4; clone_size: many; j_call: TRBJ2-1; cdr3_aa: CASSFLTSGVNEQFF; cdr3_nt: TGTGCCAGCAGTTTTCTTACTAGCGGGGTCAATGAGCAGTTCTTC
d_call: TRBD1; v_call: TRBV20-1; clone_size: many; j_call: TRBJ1-1; cdr3_aa: CSAGGQLNTEAFF; cdr3_nt: TGCAGTGCCGGGGGACAGTTGAACACTGAAGCTTTCTTT
d_call: -; v_call: TRBV2; clone_size: many; j_call: TRBJ2-7; cdr3_aa: CASRGGGTPYYEQYF; cdr3_nt: TGTGCCAGCAGGGGAGGCGGGACGCCCTACTACGAGCAGTACTTC
d_call: -; v_call: TRBV6-1; clone_size: -; j_call: TRBJ1-1; cdr3_aa: CASSPGVPEAFF; cdr3_nt: TGTGCCAGCAGTCCTGGGGTGCCTGAAGCTTTCTTT
d_call: -; v_call: TRBV30; clone_size: many; j_call: TRBJ2-1; cdr3_aa: CAWSPSGNEQFF; cdr3_nt: TGTGCCTGGAGCCCATCGGGCAATGAGCAGTTCTTC
d_call: -; v_call: TRBV9; clone_size: -; j_call: TRBJ1-3; cdr3_aa: CASSPGTSWNTIYF; cdr3_nt: TGTGCCAGCAGCCCCGGGACCTCCTGGAACACCATATATTTT
d_call: -; v_call: TRBV19; clone_size: few; j_call: TRBJ2-1; cdr3_aa: CASSASGHRIYNEQFF; cdr3_nt: TGTGCCAGTAGTGCTTCGGGACACAGAATCTACAATGAGCAGTTCTTC
d_call: TRBD2; v_call: TRBV28; clone_size: -; j_call: TRBJ2-7; cdr3_aa: CASSNSGSRDF; cdr3_nt: TGTGCCAGCAGCAATAGCGGGAGTCGCGACTTC
d_call: -; v_call: TRBV30; clone_size: many; j_call: TRBJ2-2; cdr3_aa: CAWLNTGELFF; cdr3_nt: TGTGCCTGGCTCAACACCGGGGAGCTGTTTTTT
d_call: -; v_call: TRBV12-3/TRBV12-4; clone_size: many; j_call: TRBJ1-1; cdr3_aa: CASSSRQGRNTEAFF; cdr3_nt: TGTGCCAGCAGTTCCCGGCAGGGAAGGAACACTGAAGCTTTCTTT
d_call: TRBD2; v_call: TRBV3-1; clone_size: few; j_call: TRBJ2-2; cdr3_aa: CASSPKLLAGPDTGELFF; cdr3_nt: TGTGCCAGCAGCCCCAAATTGCTAGCGGGACCGGACACCGGGGAGCTGTTTTTT
d_call: -; v_call: TRBV27; clone_size: -; j_call: TRBJ1-4; cdr3_aa: CASRSDGWGEKLFF; cdr3_nt: TGTGCCAGCAGGTCAGACGGCTGGGGGGAAAAACTGTTTTTT
d_call: TRBD1; v_call: TRBV6-5; clone_size: many; j_call: TRBJ1-1; cdr3_aa: CASSRDSPKTGGTEAFF; cdr3_nt: TGTGCCAGCAGTCGCGACAGTCCGAAGACAGGGGGCACTGAAGCTTTCTTT
d_call: -; v_call: TRBV7-9; clone_size: -; j_call: TRBJ1-3; cdr3_aa: CASSLPGHISIGARNTIYF; cdr3_nt: TGTGCCAGCAGTTTGCCGGGACACATCTCAATCGGTGCTAGAAACACCATATATTTT
d_call: TRBD1; v_call: TRBV9; clone_size: once; j_call: TRBJ1-6; cdr3_aa: CASSAAGTADSPLHF; cdr3_nt: TGTGCCAGCAGCGCCGCCGGGACAGCAGATTCACCCCTCCACTTT
d_call: TRBD1; v_call: TRBV20-1; clone_size: few; j_call: TRBJ2-7; cdr3_aa: CSAPERQGPHEQYF; cdr3_nt: TGCAGTGCCCCAGAGAGACAGGGTCCACACGAGCAGTACTTC
d_call: -; v_call: TRBV5-1; clone_size: few; j_call: TRBJ1-2; cdr3_aa: CASSLTGGPNYGYTF; cdr3_nt: TGCGCCAGCAGCTTGACAGGCGGACCTAACTATGGCTACACCTTC
d_call: -; v_call: TRBV27; clone_size: many; j_call: TRBJ1-2; cdr3_aa: CASSFTGTGGYTF; cdr3_nt: TGTGCCAGCAGTTTTACAGGCACGGGTGGCTACACCTTC
d_call: -; v_call: TRBV4-1; clone_size: few; j_call: TRBJ2-1; cdr3_aa: CASSPRFPNEQFF; cdr3_nt: TGCGCCAGCAGCCCCCGTTTCCCTAATGAGCAGTTCTTC
d_call: TRBD2; v_call: TRBV12-5; clone_size: -; j_call: TRBJ2-7; cdr3_aa: CASGLASGSSYEQYF; cdr3_nt: TGTGCTAGTGGTTTGGCTAGCGGGAGTTCCTACGAGCAGTACTTC
d_call: TRBD2; v_call: TRBV20-1; clone_size: -; j_call: TRBJ2-1; cdr3_aa: CSASYRPGTSGRGNEQFF; cdr3_nt: TGCAGTGCTAGTTATAGGCCTGGGACTAGCGGGAGGGGCAATGAGCAGTTCTTC
d_call: TRBD2; v_call: TRBV29-1; clone_size: -; j_call: TRBJ2-2; cdr3_aa: CSVEGGGTGELFF; cdr3_nt: TGCAGCGTTGAGGGCGGGGGGACCGGGGAGCTGTTTTTT
d_call: TRBD1; v_call: TRBV30; clone_size: many; j_call: TRBJ1-6; cdr3_aa: CASGGRDNSPLHF; cdr3_nt: TGTGCCTCAGGGGGCCGGGATAATTCACCCCTCCACTTT
d_call: TRBD1; v_call: TRBV3-1; clone_size: -; j_call: TRBJ2-7; cdr3_aa: CASSPNSPGTGGTYEQYF; cdr3_nt: TGTGCCAGCTCCCCTAATTCTCCCGGGACAGGGGGAACCTACGAGCAGTACTTC
d_call: TRBD1; v_call: TRBV9; clone_size: many; j_call: TRBJ2-1; cdr3_aa: CASSHALGRDRGSSRGYNEQFF; cdr3_nt: TGTGCCAGCAGCCACGCGCTGGGACGGGACAGGGGGTCGTCTAGGGGCTACAATGAGCAGTTCTTC
d_call: -; v_call: TRBV6-2/TRBV6-3; clone_size: few; j_call: TRBJ1-3; cdr3_aa: CASSYSNTLSLYDSGNTIYF; cdr3_nt: TGTGCCAGCAGTTACTCGAATACCCTCTCCCTTTATGACTCTGGAAACACCATATATTTT
d_call: TRBD1; v_call: TRBV10-3; clone_size: -; j_call: TRBJ2-2; cdr3_aa: CAISPDRGAGELFF; cdr3_nt: TGTGCCATCAGTCCGGACAGGGGTGCCGGGGAGCTGTTTTTT
d_call: -; v_call: TRBV28; clone_size: -; j_call: TRBJ1-5; cdr3_aa: CASSFGLGVGQDSDQPQHF; cdr3_nt: TGTGCCAGCAGTTTTGGGCTCGGAGTGGGCCAAGATAGCGATCAGCCCCAGCATTTT
d_call: -; v_call: TRBV15; clone_size: -; j_call: TRBJ2-2; cdr3_aa: CATSRDIQSGELFF; cdr3_nt: TGTGCCACCAGCAGGGACATCCAATCCGGGGAGCTGTTTTTT
d_call: -; v_call: TRBV6-1; clone_size: many; j_call: TRBJ2-6; cdr3_aa: CASSRGQHSGANVLTF; cdr3_nt: TGTGCCAGCAGCCGTGGACAGCACTCTGGGGCCAACGTCCTGACTTTC
d_call: -; v_call: TRBV20-1; clone_size: few; j_call: TRBJ1-2; cdr3_aa: CSADRPGRYGYTF; cdr3_nt: TGCAGTGCGGACCGACCGGGGCGATATGGCTACACCTTC
d_call: -; v_call: TRBV27; clone_size: -; j_call: TRBJ2-2; cdr3_aa: CASSTPTGKNTGELFF; cdr3_nt: TGTGCCAGCAGTACCCCGACGGGGAAGAACACCGGGGAGCTGTTTTTT
d_call: -; v_call: TRBV4-3; clone_size: -; j_call: TRBJ2-7; cdr3_aa: CASSQDLGTRTYEQYF; cdr3_nt: TGCGCCAGCAGCCAAGATCTAGGGACGCGAACCTACGAGCAGTACTTC
d_call: -; v_call: TRBV4-2; clone_size: -; j_call: TRBJ1-4; cdr3_aa: CASSSAGLNEKLFF; cdr3_nt: TGTGCCAGCAGCTCCGCAGGGCTTAATGAAAAACTGTTTTTT
d_call: TRBD1; v_call: TRBV7-2; clone_size: few; j_call: TRBJ2-1; cdr3_aa: CASRPTGGNSYNEQFF; cdr3_nt: TGTGCCAGCAGACCAACAGGGGGCAACTCCTACAATGAGCAGTTCTTC
d_call: -; v_call: TRBV27; clone_size: many; j_call: TRBJ2-1; cdr3_aa: CASSVGATYNEQFF; cdr3_nt: TGTGCCAGCAGTGTGGGGGCCACCTACAATGAGCAGTTCTTC
d_call: -; v_call: TRBV20-1; clone_size: -; j_call: TRBJ2-1; cdr3_aa: CSARDLNGSSYNEQFF; cdr3_nt: TGCAGTGCTAGAGATCTCAACGGGAGCTCCTACAATGAGCAGTTCTTC
d_call: TRBD2; v_call: TRBV20-1; clone_size: many; j_call: TRBJ2-7; cdr3_aa: CSAYGLAGGYEQYF; cdr3_nt: TGCAGTGCTTATGGACTAGCGGGAGGGTACGAGCAGTACTTC
d_call: -; v_call: TRBV20-1; clone_size: -; j_call: TRBJ2-1; cdr3_aa: CSAREGRMGYNEQFF; cdr3_nt: TGCAGTGCTAGAGAAGGACGGATGGGTTACAATGAGCAGTTCTTC
d_call: TRBD2; v_call: TRBV6-1; clone_size: many; j_call: TRBJ2-1; cdr3_aa: CASSREELAGYNEQFF; cdr3_nt: TGTGCCAGCTCTCGAGAGGAACTAGCGGGGTACAATGAGCAGTTCTTC
d_call: TRBD1; v_call: TRBV18; clone_size: many; j_call: TRBJ1-1; cdr3_aa: CASSPVPGQGATEAFF; cdr3_nt: TGTGCCAGCTCACCCGTCCCGGGACAGGGGGCCACTGAAGCTTTCTTT
d_call: -; v_call: TRBV5-1; clone_size: many; j_call: TRBJ1-1; cdr3_aa: CASSSNPVNTEAFF; cdr3_nt: TGCGCCAGCAGCTCAAATCCAGTGAACACTGAAGCTTTCTTT